This T cell receptor (beta chain) came from a study of shared clonotypes between healthy human individuals. General study findings and limits: Exclusively blood specimens were collected; tissue repertoires likely differ.

Libraries were prepared by immunoSEQ multiplex PCR; TCRdb keeps only in-frame clonotypes and omits some of them. The sample has approximately 2.1 million clones, approximately 95% seen once. Germline V gives CDR1 KGHSH, CDR2 LQKENI. The CDR3 sequence is 19 residues long. V dropped 0 bases and J dropped 6; count of bases not matched to a gene: 17. Note on this clone: Its matching antigen is unknown.

This chain uses TRBV18 with TRBJ2-1; 7 nucleotides agree with TRBD1. The origin of this receptor is a man aged 18-30 years in good health. Some clones in this sample may be carry-over from other donors' samples. Sequencing was carried out using naive CD4+ T cells from PBMCs. Subset described: CD45RA+ positively selected. The CDR3 protein is CASSPPLVLRDRKFNEQFF. The CDR3 nucleotides are TGTGCCAGCTCACCACCATTAGTATTAAGGGACAGAAAATTCAATGAGCAGTTCTTC.